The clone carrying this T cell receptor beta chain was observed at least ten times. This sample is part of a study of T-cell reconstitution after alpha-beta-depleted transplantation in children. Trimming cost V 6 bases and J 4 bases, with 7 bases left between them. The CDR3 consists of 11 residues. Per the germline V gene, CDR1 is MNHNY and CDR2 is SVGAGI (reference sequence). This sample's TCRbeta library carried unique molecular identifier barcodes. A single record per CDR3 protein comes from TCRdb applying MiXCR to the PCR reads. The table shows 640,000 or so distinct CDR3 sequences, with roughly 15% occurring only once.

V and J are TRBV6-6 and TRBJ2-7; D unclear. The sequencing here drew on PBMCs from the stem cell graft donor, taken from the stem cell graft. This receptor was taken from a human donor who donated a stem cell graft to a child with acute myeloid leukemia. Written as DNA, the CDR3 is TGTGCCAGCAGCCCGTGGTACGAGCAGTACTTC. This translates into CASSPWYEQYF.